A selection of T cell receptor beta chains follows, all from one sample in a study of blood T cell repertoires in COVID-19. Generated by immunoSEQ multiplex PCR, the TCRdb table keeps only in-frame clones and is missing some. The data hold around 320,000 clones, with 75% to 85% observed a single time. The specimen sequenced was peripheral blood. Receptor source: a human donor in a cohort sampled during active COVID-19. Both conserved end residues are part of each CDR3. The order of the fields is clone size, D gene, J gene, V gene, CDR3 DNA, CDR3 protein. The D gene is left open where the match is weak. Rows give clone size only sometimes, using once, few, many, or a class for an expanded clone.

abundance: once
d_gene: -
j_gene: TRBJ1-6
v_gene: TRBV6-5
CDR3nt: TGTGCCAGCAGTTACGGGGGCGGGGGTTCTGGACCCCTCCACTTT
CDR3aa: CASSYGGGGSGPLHF

abundance: -
d_gene: TRBD1
j_gene: TRBJ2-5
v_gene: TRBV11-1
CDR3nt: TGTGCCAGCAGCTACGGGACAGGGGGCTTTCAAGAGACCCAGTACTTC
CDR3aa: CASSYGTGGFQETQYF

abundance: -
d_gene: TRBD2
j_gene: TRBJ2-3
v_gene: TRBV29-1
CDR3nt: TGCAGCGTAAGGACTAGCGGGGGAGATACGCAGTATTTT
CDR3aa: CSVRTSGGDTQYF

abundance: -
d_gene: -
j_gene: TRBJ1-2
v_gene: TRBV7-9
CDR3nt: TGTGCCAGCAGCTTAACAGGGCGGGACTATGGCTACACCTTC
CDR3aa: CASSLTGRDYGYTF

abundance: -
d_gene: TRBD1
j_gene: TRBJ1-1
v_gene: TRBV27
CDR3nt: TGTGCCAGCAGTGATAGACAGGGCCTGATGAACACTGAAGCTTTCTTT
CDR3aa: CASSDRQGLMNTEAFF

abundance: -
d_gene: TRBD1
j_gene: TRBJ2-5
v_gene: TRBV18
CDR3nt: TGTGCCAGCTCACCGACAGGGGGCGAGTTGGGGACCCAGTACTTC
CDR3aa: CASSPTGGELGTQYF

abundance: -
d_gene: -
j_gene: TRBJ1-1
v_gene: TRBV2
CDR3nt: TGTGCCAGCAGTCCAGGGGAAGAGACTGAAGCTTTCTTT
CDR3aa: CASSPGEETEAFF

abundance: -
d_gene: -
j_gene: TRBJ1-3
v_gene: TRBV19
CDR3nt: TGTGCCAGTAGCCGGAAGCCGGGGAGGGGAAACACCATATATTTT
CDR3aa: CASSRKPGRGNTIYF

abundance: -
d_gene: -
j_gene: TRBJ1-2
v_gene: TRBV5-4
CDR3nt: TGTGCCAGCAGCCATAAAGCAGGGTTCATCTATGGCTACACCTTC
CDR3aa: CASSHKAGFIYGYTF

abundance: -
d_gene: -
j_gene: TRBJ1-2
v_gene: TRBV2
CDR3nt: TGTGCCAGCTCCCGGGCAGGCTGGAGGAGGGATGGCTACACCTTC
CDR3aa: CASSRAGWRRDGYTF

abundance: -
d_gene: -
j_gene: TRBJ1-3
v_gene: TRBV5-6
CDR3nt: TGTGCCAGCAACCAGAGACAGATCTCTGGAAACACCATATATTTT
CDR3aa: CASNQRQISGNTIYF

abundance: -
d_gene: TRBD1
j_gene: TRBJ2-7
v_gene: TRBV24-1
CDR3nt: TGTGCCACCAGTGATTATTCGAAGGACAGGCTTGCCTACGAGCAGTACTTC
CDR3aa: CATSDYSKDRLAYEQYF

abundance: -
d_gene: -
j_gene: TRBJ2-1
v_gene: TRBV25-1
CDR3nt: TGTGCCAGCAGTGAATCTGGCAGTCTCAATGAGCAGTTCTTC
CDR3aa: CASSESGSLNEQFF

abundance: -
d_gene: -
j_gene: TRBJ1-2
v_gene: TRBV10-2
CDR3nt: TGCGCCAGCAGTGCGGGGGAGCACTATGGCTACACCTTC
CDR3aa: CASSAGEHYGYTF

abundance: -
d_gene: -
j_gene: TRBJ2-3
v_gene: TRBV7-3
CDR3nt: TGTGCCAGCAGCTTGGCGACTAGCACAGATACGCAGTATTTT
CDR3aa: CASSLATSTDTQYF

abundance: -
d_gene: TRBD1
j_gene: TRBJ1-1
v_gene: TRBV27
CDR3nt: TGTGCCAGCAGTTTAAGGGACAGTAACACTGAAGCTTTCTTT
CDR3aa: CASSLRDSNTEAFF

abundance: -
d_gene: -
j_gene: TRBJ1-2
v_gene: TRBV30
CDR3nt: TGTGCCTGGGGTCGCGGGTCCAGCGAAGCTAACTATGGCTACACCTTC
CDR3aa: CAWGRGSSEANYGYTF

abundance: -
d_gene: -
j_gene: TRBJ1-5
v_gene: TRBV18
CDR3nt: TGTGCCAGCTCACCATCAGGCAGGGATCTTCAGCCCCAGCATTTT
CDR3aa: CASSPSGRDLQPQHF

abundance: -
d_gene: -
j_gene: TRBJ2-1
v_gene: TRBV24-1
CDR3nt: TGTGCCACCAGTGATTTAGGGGGTGGACCCTGGGATGAGCAGTTCTTC
CDR3aa: CATSDLGGGPWDEQFF

abundance: -
d_gene: -
j_gene: TRBJ2-7
v_gene: TRBV6-5
CDR3nt: TGTGCCAGCAGTTACTCCCACAGGCCCACCTACGAGCAGTACTTC
CDR3aa: CASSYSHRPTYEQYF

abundance: few
d_gene: TRBD1
j_gene: TRBJ1-4
v_gene: TRBV5-1
CDR3nt: TGCGCCAGCAGCTTGGCCGGGACAGGTGGTGAAAAACTGTTTTTT
CDR3aa: CASSLAGTGGEKLFF

abundance: -
d_gene: TRBD2
j_gene: TRBJ2-1
v_gene: TRBV3-1/TRBV3-2
CDR3nt: TGTGCCAGCTTGACTAGCGGGGAAGGGAGTGAGCAGTTCTTC
CDR3aa: CASLTSGEGSEQFF

abundance: -
d_gene: -
j_gene: TRBJ1-4
v_gene: TRBV6-5
CDR3nt: TGTGCCAGCAGTTCCAGGGGTAGGAATGAAAAACTGTTTTTT
CDR3aa: CASSSRGRNEKLFF

abundance: -
d_gene: -
j_gene: TRBJ2-1
v_gene: TRBV4-1
CDR3nt: TGCGCCAGCACCCAACACGGGATCTACAATGAGCAGTTCTTC
CDR3aa: CASTQHGIYNEQFF

abundance: once
d_gene: -
j_gene: TRBJ2-7
v_gene: TRBV6-5
CDR3nt: TGTGCCAGCAGGAAGGACATTACCTACGAGCAGTACTTC
CDR3aa: CASRKDITYEQYF

abundance: -
d_gene: -
j_gene: TRBJ2-3
v_gene: TRBV6-5
CDR3nt: TGTGCCAGCAGCCAGAAGGAGACAGATACGCAGTATTTT
CDR3aa: CASSQKETDTQYF

abundance: -
d_gene: -
j_gene: TRBJ1-2
v_gene: TRBV30
CDR3nt: TGTGCCTGGAGCCCGGGATCCAACTATGGCTACACCTTC
CDR3aa: CAWSPGSNYGYTF

abundance: -
d_gene: -
j_gene: TRBJ2-3
v_gene: TRBV5-1
CDR3nt: TGCGCCAGCAGCTTGCGGGGATCTCGTTCCACAGATACGCAGTATTTT
CDR3aa: CASSLRGSRSTDTQYF

abundance: few
d_gene: -
j_gene: TRBJ1-6
v_gene: TRBV19
CDR3nt: TGTGCCAGTAGCGGACTTGGTTCACCCCTCCACTTT
CDR3aa: CASSGLGSPLHF

abundance: few
d_gene: -
j_gene: TRBJ1-2
v_gene: TRBV20-1
CDR3nt: TGCAGTGCTAGTCAGGCCGGCTATGGCTACACCTTC
CDR3aa: CSASQAGYGYTF

abundance: many
d_gene: -
j_gene: TRBJ1-2
v_gene: TRBV5-1
CDR3nt: TGCGCCAGCAGCTTGGGGGGACATCAAGGTCTCTTAGTATATGGCTACACCTTC
CDR3aa: CASSLGGHQGLLVYGYTF

abundance: -
d_gene: TRBD1
j_gene: TRBJ1-1
v_gene: TRBV18
CDR3nt: TGTGCCAGCTCACCTCGGGAGGGGGCCTCGGGAACTGAAGCTTTCTTT
CDR3aa: CASSPREGASGTEAFF

abundance: -
d_gene: TRBD2
j_gene: TRBJ2-2
v_gene: TRBV6-5
CDR3nt: TGTGCCAGCGGACTAGCGGAGAACACCGGGGAGCTGTTTTTT
CDR3aa: CASGLAENTGELFF

abundance: -
d_gene: -
j_gene: TRBJ2-1
v_gene: TRBV5-4
CDR3nt: TGTGCCAGCAGTTCTTACAGGGAGCAGTTCTTC
CDR3aa: CASSSYREQFF

abundance: -
d_gene: TRBD1
j_gene: TRBJ2-7
v_gene: TRBV27
CDR3nt: TGTGCCAGCAGTTTGGGGACAGGGTTGTACGAGCAGTACTTC
CDR3aa: CASSLGTGLYEQYF

abundance: -
d_gene: -
j_gene: TRBJ2-4
v_gene: TRBV21-1
CDR3nt: TGTGCCGAATTCCGGGGACAGCAAGGGGGAAAGAACATTCAGTACTTC
CDR3aa: CAEFRGQQGGKNIQYF

abundance: few
d_gene: -
j_gene: TRBJ1-1
v_gene: TRBV5-1
CDR3nt: TGCGCCAGCAGCTTGTCGTTGGGGGGCACTGAAGCTTTCTTT
CDR3aa: CASSLSLGGTEAFF